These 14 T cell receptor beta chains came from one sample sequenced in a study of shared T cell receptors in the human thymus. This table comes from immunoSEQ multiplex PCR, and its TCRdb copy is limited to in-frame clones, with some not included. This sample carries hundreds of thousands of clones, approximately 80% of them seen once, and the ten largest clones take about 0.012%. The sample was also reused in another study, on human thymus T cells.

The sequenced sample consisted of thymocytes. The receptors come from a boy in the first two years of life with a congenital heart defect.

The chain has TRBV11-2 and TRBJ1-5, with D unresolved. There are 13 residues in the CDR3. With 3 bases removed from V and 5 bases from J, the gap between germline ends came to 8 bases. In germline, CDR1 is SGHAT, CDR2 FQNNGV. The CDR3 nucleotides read TGTGCCAGCAGCTTGGCGCGGGATCAGCCCCAGCATTTT. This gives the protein CASSLARDQPQHF.

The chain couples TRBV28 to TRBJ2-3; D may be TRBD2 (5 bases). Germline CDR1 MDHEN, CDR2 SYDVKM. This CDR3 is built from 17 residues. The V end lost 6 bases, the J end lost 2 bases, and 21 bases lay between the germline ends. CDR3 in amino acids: CASSNPLGSEHTDTQYF. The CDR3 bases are TGTGCCAGCAGCAACCCTCTTGGTAGCGAGCACACAGATACGCAGTATTTT.

Here the CDR3 reads CASSGLAPRDEQYF. Written as DNA, the CDR3 is TGTGCCAGCAGCGGACTAGCTCCCCGGGACGAGCAGTACTTC. This chain links TRBV11-2 with TRBJ2-7; 8 bases line up with TRBD2. This CDR3 has 14 residues. Germline CDR1 SGHAT, CDR2 FQNNGV. The V segment lost 5 bases and the J segment 5 bases; nucleotides outside the gene matches: 8.

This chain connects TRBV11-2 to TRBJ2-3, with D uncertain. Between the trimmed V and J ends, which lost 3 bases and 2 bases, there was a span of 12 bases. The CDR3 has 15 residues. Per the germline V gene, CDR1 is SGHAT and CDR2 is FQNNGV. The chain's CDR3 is CASSFRRINTDTQYF. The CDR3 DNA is TGTGCCAGCAGCTTTAGGCGGATAAACACAGATACGCAGTATTTT.

This CDR3 is CAWSDRGGEQYF. CDR3 DNA sequence: TGTGCCTGGAGCGACCGAGGGGGCGAGCAGTACTTC. The genes are TRBV30 and TRBJ2-7, with D maybe TRBD1 (6 bases). V was pared by 3 bases and J by 6 bases, with 12 bases between. Germline assignment: CDR1 GTSNPN and CDR2 SVGIG (reference sequence). The CDR3 spans 12 residues.

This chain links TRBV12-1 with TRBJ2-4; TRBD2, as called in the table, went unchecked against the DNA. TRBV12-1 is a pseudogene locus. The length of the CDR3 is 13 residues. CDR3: CASSCPGKNIQYF. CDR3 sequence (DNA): TGTGCCAGCAGCTGCCCGGGCAAAAACATTCAGTACTTC.

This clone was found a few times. For the CDR3, the DNA is TGTGCCAGCAGTCGGGGAGGCACCGGGGAGCTGTTTTTT. The encoded protein is CASSRGGTGELFF. V usage is TRBV27 and J usage is TRBJ2-2; TRBD2 might be the D (6 bases). Trimming removed 5 bases at V and 4 bases at J, with 8 bases between. Looked up from germline, CDR1 is MNHEY and CDR2 is SMNVEV (reference sequence). The CDR3 is 13 residues long.

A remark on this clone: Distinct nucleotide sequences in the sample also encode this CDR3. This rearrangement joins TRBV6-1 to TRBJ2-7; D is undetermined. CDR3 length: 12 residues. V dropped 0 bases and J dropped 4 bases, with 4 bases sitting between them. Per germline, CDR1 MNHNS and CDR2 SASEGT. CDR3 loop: CASSEARYEQYF. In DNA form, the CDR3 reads TGTGCCAGCAGTGAAGCCCGGTACGAGCAGTACTTC.

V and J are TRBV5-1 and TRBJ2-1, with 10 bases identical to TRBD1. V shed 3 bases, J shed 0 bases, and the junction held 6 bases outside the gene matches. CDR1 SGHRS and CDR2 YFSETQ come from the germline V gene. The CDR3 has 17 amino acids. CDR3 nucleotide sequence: TGCGCCAGCAGCTGGGGACAGGGGTCAAGCTCCTACAATGAGCAGTTCTTC. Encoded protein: CASSWGQGSSSYNEQFF.

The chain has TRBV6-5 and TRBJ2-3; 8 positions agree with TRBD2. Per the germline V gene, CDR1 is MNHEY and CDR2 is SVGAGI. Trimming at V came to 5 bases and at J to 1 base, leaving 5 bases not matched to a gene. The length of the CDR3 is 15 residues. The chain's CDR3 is CASSGPSGRTDTQYF. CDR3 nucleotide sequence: TGTGCCAGCAGTGGCCCTAGCGGGCGCACAGATACGCAGTATTTT.

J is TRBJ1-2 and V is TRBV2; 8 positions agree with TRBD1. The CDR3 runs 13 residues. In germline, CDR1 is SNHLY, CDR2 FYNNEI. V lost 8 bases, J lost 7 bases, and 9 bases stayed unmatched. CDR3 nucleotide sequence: TGTGCCAGCTATGGACAGGGAGTCGGTGGCTACACCTTC. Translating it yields CASYGQGVGGYTF.

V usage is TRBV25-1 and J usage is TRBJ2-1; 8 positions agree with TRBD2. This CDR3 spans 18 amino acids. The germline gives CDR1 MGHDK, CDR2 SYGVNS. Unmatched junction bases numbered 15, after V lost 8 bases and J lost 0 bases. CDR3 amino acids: CASALAGTKAPSYNEQFF. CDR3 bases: TGTGCCAGCGCCCTAGCGGGTACGAAGGCCCCCTCCTACAATGAGCAGTTCTTC.

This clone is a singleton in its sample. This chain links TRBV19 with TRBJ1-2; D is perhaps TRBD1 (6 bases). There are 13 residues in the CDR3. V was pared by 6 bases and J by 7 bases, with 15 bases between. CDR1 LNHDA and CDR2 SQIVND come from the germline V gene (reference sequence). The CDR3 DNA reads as TGTGCCAGTAGCAGAACAGGGCAGGGTGGCTACACCTTC. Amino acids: CASSRTGQGGYTF.

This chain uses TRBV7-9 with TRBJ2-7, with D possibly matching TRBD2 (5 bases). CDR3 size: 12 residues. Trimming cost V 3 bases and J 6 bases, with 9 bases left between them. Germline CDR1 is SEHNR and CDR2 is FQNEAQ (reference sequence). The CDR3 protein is CASSFLEGEQYF. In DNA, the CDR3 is TGTGCCAGCAGCTTTCTCGAGGGCGAGCAGTACTTC.